One and the same sample provided the 16 T cell receptor beta chains below, sequenced in a study of T-cell reconstitution after alpha-beta-depleted transplantation in children. Unique molecular identifiers were incorporated when the TCRbeta library was constructed. TCRdb redid the calling of the PCR reads with MiXCR, one entry per CDR3 protein. Among about 640,000 distinct CDR3 sequences, 10% to 15% were seen once, and the ten largest hold roughly 2.3%. This specimen was PBMCs, mostly from graft donor cells, taken 360 days after TCRalphabeta/CD19-depleted stem cell transplant. Receptor source: a male patient younger than 18 who had a stem cell transplant for acute myeloid leukemia, so the T cells may come from the graft donor.

V is TRBV7-2 and J is TRBJ2-1; D possibly corresponds to TRBD2 (6 bases). The germline gives CDR1 SGHTA, CDR2 FQGNSA. Between the trimmed V and J ends, which lost 5 bases and 3 bases, there was a span of 14 bases. The CDR3 contains 15 residues. The CDR3 bases are TGTGCCAGCAGCCCCGGGGAGGACCGCTACAATGAGCAGTTCTTC. It is translated as CASSPGEDRYNEQFF.

This clonotype was recorded a few times. The CDR3 sequence is CASSQEGASSYEQYF. Here the CDR3 DNA reads TGTGCCAGCAGCCAAGAAGGGGCCAGCTCCTACGAGCAGTACTTC. The chain recombines TRBV4-2 with TRBJ2-7; possibly TRBD1 for D (5 bases). This CDR3 contains 15 residues. Germline V lookup: CDR1 LGHNA, CDR2 YNFKEQ. Trimming cost V 0 bases and J 0 bases, with 9 bases left between them.

This clonotype was observed a few times. The chain has TRBV7-9 and TRBJ2-6; tentative D call: TRBD2 (6 bases). The CDR3 length is 15 residues. Germline lookup yields CDR1 SEHNR and CDR2 FQNEAQ (reference sequence). V was trimmed by 5 bases and J by 4 bases, leaving 12 bases between them. The DNA for the CDR3 is TGTGCCAGCAGCATGGGGGGTTCCGGGGCCAACGTCCTGACTTTC. Protein: CASSMGGSGANVLTF.

This clonotype was seen repeatedly, ten times or more. The chain employs TRBV9 and TRBJ2-7; 7 nucleotides line up with TRBD2. Trimming took 2 bases from V and 3 from J; bases not matched to a gene: 5. The CDR3 is 14 amino acids. Germline V gene sequence: CDR1 SGDLS, CDR2 YYNGEE. This chain's CDR3 is CASSVASGIYEQYF. CDR3 DNA sequence: TGTGCCAGCAGCGTGGCCAGCGGGATCTACGAGCAGTACTTC.

The chain employs TRBV2 and TRBJ2-2; 7 bases agree with TRBD2. The CDR3 is 15 amino acids. The germline V gene encodes CDR1 SNHLY and CDR2 FYNNEI. The V and J ends lost 4 bases and 4 bases, in that order; junction bases with no gene match: 6. The CDR3 DNA sequence: TGTGCCAGCAGTGTAGAGGGAGGGGTCACCGGGGAGCTGTTTTTT. Its translation: CASSVEGGVTGELFF.

There are a few counts of this clonotype. The chain uses TRBV29-1 and TRBJ2-1; D not certain. CDR3 length: 17 residues. The V end was cut by 0 bases, the J end by 3 bases, with 18 bases between. Germline V gene data show CDR1 as SQVTM and CDR2 as ANQGSEA. CDR3 nucleotide sequence: TGCAGCGTTGAAGATAGACGGCACCTGTTGGGCTACAATGAGCAGTTCTTC. Its translation is CSVEDRRHLLGYNEQFF.

This rearrangement joins TRBV20-1 to TRBJ2-7, with a possible D match to TRBD1 (7 bases). The CDR3 is 13 residues long. CDR1 is DFQATT, CDR2 SNEGSKA, per germline (reference sequence). Trimming removed 6 bases from V and 3 bases from J, with 15 bases in between. The CDR3 loop is CSAPQGGLYEQYF. As DNA, the CDR3 is TGCAGTGCCCCTCAGGGGGGACTCTACGAGCAGTACTTC.

This clonotype was picked up a small number of times. This chain links TRBV21-1 with TRBJ2-2; TRBD2 was called by the table and not checked on the DNA. TRBV21-1 is classified as a pseudogene. The CDR3 contains 24 residues. The DNA of the CDR3 is TGTGCCAGCAGCAAAATAAGTCCAGGATTTAAGACGTATTTTACTCCCCTGAACACCGGGGAGCTGTTTTTT. This translates into CASSKISPGFKTYFTPLNTGELFF.

The gene calls are TRBV29-1 and TRBJ2-1; TRBD2 aligns across 9 bases. The V gene end was trimmed by 8 bases and the J gene end by 9 bases; junction bases not matched to a gene: 11. Germline CDR1 is SQVTM and CDR2 is ANQGSEA. The CDR3 contains 13 residues. The CDR3 DNA follows: TGCAGCTCTGGGCTAGCGGGATTTCGTGAGCAGTTCTTC. Protein sequence: CSSGLAGFREQFF.

This rearrangement joins TRBV18 to TRBJ1-1; TRBD1 matches at 7 bases. Germline CDR1 reads KGHSH; CDR2 reads LQKENI. The CDR3 totals 14 residues. The V and J ends lost 0 bases and 4 bases, in that order; junction bases with no gene match: 2. The CDR3: CASSPPGQLTEAFF. The CDR3, as DNA: TGTGCCAGCTCACCACCGGGACAGCTCACTGAAGCTTTCTTT.

This chain joins TRBV4-2 and TRBJ2-5; 11 positions agree with TRBD2. The CDR3 runs 19 residues. Trimming removed 0 bases from V and 5 bases from J; junction bases left unmatched: 14. Germline CDR1 is LGHNA and CDR2 is YNFKEQ. CDR3 DNA sequence: TGTGCCAGCAGCCAAGATGTTGGTAGCGGGAGGGCCGTGATGGAGACCCAGTACTTC. It encodes CASSQDVGSGRAVMETQYF.

This clonotype was counted only a few times. The CDR3 sequence is CASSPGTGPNTIYF. For the CDR3, the DNA is TGTGCCAGCAGTCCGGGGACAGGGCCAAACACCATATATTTT. V gene TRBV12-3 or TRBV12-4 combines with J gene TRBJ1-3, with TRBD1 matching over 9 bases. CDR3 length: 14 residues. V gave up 5 bases and J gave up 6 bases; unmatched junction bases: 5.

CDR3 sequence reads: CASSPTTGLAGGYQETQYF. CDR3 nucleotides: TGCGCCAGCAGCCCTACGACGGGACTAGCGGGAGGGTACCAAGAGACCCAGTACTTC. The chain has TRBV4-3 and TRBJ2-5; the match to TRBD2 covers 16 bases. V was pared by 4 bases and J by 0 bases, with 8 bases of the junction left unmatched. Germline CDR1 and CDR2: LGHNA and YSLEER. The CDR3 loop spans 19 amino acids.

The V call is TRBV24-1, the J call TRBJ2-2; the D call may be TRBD1 or TRBD2 (5 bases each). V lost 4 bases to trimming and J lost 1 base, with 15 bases between them. The CDR3 sequence is 17 residues long. Germline loops: CDR1 KGHDR, CDR2 SFDVKD. In DNA, the CDR3 is TGTGCCACCAGTGACCCCCCGGGACCGCTGAACACCGGGGAGCTGTTTTTT. This sequence encodes CATSDPPGPLNTGELFF.

This clonotype occurred many times. This chain uses TRBV9 with TRBJ2-1; 9 bases fit TRBD2. CDR1 is SGDLS and CDR2 is YYNGEE in the germline V gene. J gave up 9 bases and V 7 bases, and 14 bases lay outside the gene matches. This CDR3 is 15 amino acids long. CDR3 in DNA: TGTGCCAGCTCCCGACTAGCGGTCTATCGGAGTGAGCAGTTCTTC. As protein: CASSRLAVYRSEQFF.

On this clonotype itself: Its ends do not fully match the called genes, so a read error is possible. The rearrangement uses TRBV10-3 and TRBJ2-7, with D tentatively TRBD2 (6 bases). This CDR3 spans 14 amino acids. Germline CDR1 is ENHRY and CDR2 is SYGVKD. As DNA, the CDR3 is TGTGACATCAGTCCCCGTCGGGGAGGTTACGAGCAGTACTTC. This gives the protein CDISPRRGGYEQYF.